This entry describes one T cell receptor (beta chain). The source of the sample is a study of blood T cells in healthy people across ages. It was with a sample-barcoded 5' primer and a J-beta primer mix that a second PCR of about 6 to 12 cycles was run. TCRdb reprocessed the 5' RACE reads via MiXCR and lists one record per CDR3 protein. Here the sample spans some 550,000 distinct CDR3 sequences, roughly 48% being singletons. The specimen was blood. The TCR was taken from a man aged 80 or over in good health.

CDR3 sequence reads: CSASSETGQEAFF. For the CDR3, the DNA is TGCAGTGCTAGTTCCGAAACAGGCCAAGAAGCTTTCTTT. V gene TRBV20-1 combines with J gene TRBJ1-1, with D possibly being TRBD1 (5 bases). Germline loops: CDR1 DFQATT, CDR2 SNEGSKA (reference sequence). The CDR3 covers 13 residues. The V and J ends lost 3 bases and 8 bases respectively, with 16 bases between them.